The present T cell receptor beta chain was sequenced within a study of prognosis after radiotherapy for stage I lung cancer. Study in general: With approximately 13 men and several women, the cohort's median age was roughly 74 years, range 53–84.

This clonotype was detected many times. Starting from genomic DNA, TCR beta CDR3 was amplified through two-round multiplex PCR. Round-one PCR had primers specific to each TRBV and TRBJ gene. TCRdb reanalysed the multiplex PCR reads using MiXCR and keeps one entry per CDR3 protein. The sample includes around 14,000 distinct CDR3 sequences, 25% to 30% of them seen just once. Sequences were derived from PBMCs, sampled before or after stereotactic body radiation therapy (not recorded which). This clonotype originated in a donor over 45 with non-small cell lung cancer.

The CDR3 loop is CATSDLPDRGPEQFF. The CDR3 DNA is TGTGCCACCAGTGATTTGCCCGACAGGGGCCCTGAGCAGTTCTTC. The V gene is TRBV24-1, the J gene TRBJ2-1, with TRBD1 matching over 8 bases. Germline values: CDR1 KGHDR, CDR2 SFDVKD. CDR3 length: 15 amino acids. V shed 0 bases and J 9 bases; nucleotides not matched to a gene: 6.